A single count supports the clone carrying this TCR beta chain. This sample stems from a study of blood T cell repertoires in COVID-19. Produced via immunoSEQ multiplex PCR; TCRdb's table is partial and in-frame only. Of hundreds of thousands of clones listed, around 85% are singletons. The CDR3 loop spans 13 amino acids. Germline values: CDR1 SEHNR, CDR2 FQNEAQ (reference sequence). V lost 4 bases and J lost 6, with 12 bases in between. The sequence was obtained from a woman in her 30s who had been exposed to COVID-19. The source material was PBMCs or T cells enriched from blood (not recorded which). This chain uses TRBV7-9 with TRBJ2-5; D may be TRBD2 (6 bases). CDR3 bases: TGTGCCAGCAGCTCCCCGGAGGGGAAGACCCAGTACTTC. Amino acids: CASSSPEGKTQYF.